This T cell receptor (beta chain) was retrieved from a study of shared clonotypes between healthy human individuals. Turning to the study itself: With ages of 18 to 49, the donors were two women and a few men.

Germline values: CDR1 SGHVS, CDR2 FQNEAQ. This CDR3 has 13 amino acids. The V end was cut by 7 bases, the J end by 7 bases, with 17 bases between. Donors included only healthy HIV-negative adults lacking recent acute infections or vaccinations. Study results and limitations: An anticipated effect of sequencing depth on clonotype sharing among donors was recognized.

The assay was immunoSEQ multiplex PCR, and TCRdb's table has in-frame clones only and misses some. The table has fewer than 600,000 clones, about four fifths seen once. The sample holds one count of this clone. Its antigen is not identified. This clonotype was sampled from a woman in her 40s in good health. Some clones in this sample may be carry-over from other donors' samples. The V call is TRBV7-8, the J call TRBJ2-7; tentatively, D is TRBD1 (5 bases). The sample was PBMCs. CDR3 amino acids: CASTVSRVLEQYF. The CDR3 DNA sequence: TGTGCCAGCACCGTGAGCAGGGTCTTGGAGCAGTACTTC.